This section outlines one T cell receptor beta chain sequence together with its context. The data were taken from a study of blood T cell repertoires in COVID-19. Sequencing was performed with immunoSEQ multiplex PCR; in TCRdb, only in-frame clones are kept and a portion is missing. This sample has about 230,000 clones, with 83% found just once. The receptor comes from a woman in her forties or fifties with acute or convalescent COVID-19. Sample: peripheral blood.

The CDR3 coding sequence is TGCGCCAGCAGCCGAAGACTAGCGGGGATCTTTAGTCAAGAGACCCAGTACTTC. This codes for CASSRRLAGIFSQETQYF. The chain uses TRBV4-1 and TRBJ2-5; TRBD2 agrees at 11 bases. The CDR3 extends over 18 amino acids. V gave up 4 bases and J gave up 2 bases; unmatched junction bases: 12. The germline V gene has CDR1 MGHRA and CDR2 YSYEKL.